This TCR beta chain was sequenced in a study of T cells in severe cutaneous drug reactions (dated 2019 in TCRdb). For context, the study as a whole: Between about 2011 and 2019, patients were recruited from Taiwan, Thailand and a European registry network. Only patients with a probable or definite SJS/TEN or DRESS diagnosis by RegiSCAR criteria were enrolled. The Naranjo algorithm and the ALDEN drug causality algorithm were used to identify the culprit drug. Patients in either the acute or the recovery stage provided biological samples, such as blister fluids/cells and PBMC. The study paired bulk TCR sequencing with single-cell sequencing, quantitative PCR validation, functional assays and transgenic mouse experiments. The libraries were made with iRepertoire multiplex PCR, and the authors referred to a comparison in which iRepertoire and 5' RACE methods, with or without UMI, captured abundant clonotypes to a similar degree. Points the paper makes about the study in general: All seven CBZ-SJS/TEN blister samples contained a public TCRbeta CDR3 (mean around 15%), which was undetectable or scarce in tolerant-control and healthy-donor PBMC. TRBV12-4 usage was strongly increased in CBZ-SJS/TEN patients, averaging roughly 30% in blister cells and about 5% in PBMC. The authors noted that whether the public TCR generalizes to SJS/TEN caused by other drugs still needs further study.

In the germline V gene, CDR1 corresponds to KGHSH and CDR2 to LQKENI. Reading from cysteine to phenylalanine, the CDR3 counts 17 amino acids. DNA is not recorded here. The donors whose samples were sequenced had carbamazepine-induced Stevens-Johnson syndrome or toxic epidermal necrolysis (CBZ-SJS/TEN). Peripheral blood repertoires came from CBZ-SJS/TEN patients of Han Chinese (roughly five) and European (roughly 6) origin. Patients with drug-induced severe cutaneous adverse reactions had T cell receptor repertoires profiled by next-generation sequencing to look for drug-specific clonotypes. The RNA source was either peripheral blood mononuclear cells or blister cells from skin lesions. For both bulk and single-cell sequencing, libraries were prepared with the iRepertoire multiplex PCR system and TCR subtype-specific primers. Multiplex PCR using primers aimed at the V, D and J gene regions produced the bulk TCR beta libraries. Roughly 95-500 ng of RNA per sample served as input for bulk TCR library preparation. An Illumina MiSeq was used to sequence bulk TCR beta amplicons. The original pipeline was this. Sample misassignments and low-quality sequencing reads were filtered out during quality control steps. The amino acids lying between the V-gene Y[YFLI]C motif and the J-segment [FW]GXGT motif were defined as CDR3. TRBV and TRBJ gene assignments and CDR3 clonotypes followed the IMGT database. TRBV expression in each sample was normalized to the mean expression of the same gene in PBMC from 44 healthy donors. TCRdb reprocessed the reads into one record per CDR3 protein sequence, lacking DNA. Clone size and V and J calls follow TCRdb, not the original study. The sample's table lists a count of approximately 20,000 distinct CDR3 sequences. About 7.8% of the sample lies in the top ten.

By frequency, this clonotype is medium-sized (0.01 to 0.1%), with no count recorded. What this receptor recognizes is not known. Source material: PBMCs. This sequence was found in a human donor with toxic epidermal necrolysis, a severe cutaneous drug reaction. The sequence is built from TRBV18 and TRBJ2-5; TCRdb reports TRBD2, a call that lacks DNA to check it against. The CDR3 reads CASSPRGLAGGPETQYF.